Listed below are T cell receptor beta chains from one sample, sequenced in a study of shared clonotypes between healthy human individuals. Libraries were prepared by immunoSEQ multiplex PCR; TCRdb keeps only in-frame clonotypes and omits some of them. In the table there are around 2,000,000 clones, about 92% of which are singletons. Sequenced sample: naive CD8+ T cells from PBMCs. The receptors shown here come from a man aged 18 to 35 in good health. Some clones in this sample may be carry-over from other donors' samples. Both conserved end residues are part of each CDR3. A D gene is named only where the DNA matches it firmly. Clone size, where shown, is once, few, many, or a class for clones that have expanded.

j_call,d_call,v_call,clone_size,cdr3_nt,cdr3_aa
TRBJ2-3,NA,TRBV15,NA,TGTGCCACCTCCCAGGGCGGCACAGATACGCAGTATTTT,CATSQGGTDTQYF
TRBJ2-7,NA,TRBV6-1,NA,TGTGCCAGCAGTGAACGGCGGGTCGCCTACGAGCAGTACTTC,CASSERRVAYEQYF
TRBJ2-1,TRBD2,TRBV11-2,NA,TGTGCCAGCAGCTTAGGTTCTAGCGGGCTATACTACAATGAGCAGTTCTTC,CASSLGSSGLYYNEQFF
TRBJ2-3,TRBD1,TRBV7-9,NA,TGTGCCAGCAGCTTACGGCAGGGGGCTGGAGATACGCAGTATTTT,CASSLRQGAGDTQYF
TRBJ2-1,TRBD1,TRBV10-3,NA,TGTGCCATCAGTGATGGACAGGGCTACAATGAGCAGTTCTTC,CAISDGQGYNEQFF
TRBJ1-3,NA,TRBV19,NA,TGTGCCAGTCTTGGGGGAGTACCCAGCTCTGGAAACACCATATATTTT,CASLGGVPSSGNTIYF
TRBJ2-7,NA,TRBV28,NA,TGTGCCAGCAGTTTGGCCCGGGCGGGTGGCTCCTACGAGCAGTACTTC,CASSLARAGGSYEQYF
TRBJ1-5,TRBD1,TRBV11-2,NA,TGTGCCAGCAGCTGGGACAGTGCTAATCAGCCCCAGCATTTT,CASSWDSANQPQHF
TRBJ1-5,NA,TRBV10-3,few,TGTGCCATCAGTGAGTCGATAAACAGGGTTGACAATCAGCCCCAGCATTTT,CAISESINRVDNQPQHF
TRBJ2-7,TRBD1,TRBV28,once,TGTGCCAGCAGTTCTTGGACAGGGTCCTACGAGCAGTACTTC,CASSSWTGSYEQYF
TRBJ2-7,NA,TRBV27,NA,TGTGCCAGCAGTTGGTTGAGGGGGTCCTACGAGCAGTACTTC,CASSWLRGSYEQYF
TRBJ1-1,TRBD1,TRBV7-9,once,TGTGCCAGCAGCTTAGCGGTACAGGGGGGAGGCACTGAAGCTTTCTTT,CASSLAVQGGGTEAFF
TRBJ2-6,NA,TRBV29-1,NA,TGCAGCGTTGAAGGTGGGGACGGGAGTTTCTCTGGGGCCAACGTCCTGACTTTC,CSVEGGDGSFSGANVLTF
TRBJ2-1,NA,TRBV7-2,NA,TGTGCCAGCAGCCCGCATCGGACGAGGCCGGGGCCAATTGATGAGCAGTTCTTC,CASSPHRTRPGPIDEQFF
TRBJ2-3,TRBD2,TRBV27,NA,TGTGCCAGCAGTGGTGGCGGGACTAGCGGCACAGATACGCAGTATTTT,CASSGGGTSGTDTQYF
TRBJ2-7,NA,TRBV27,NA,TGTGCCAGCAGTTTCGGGGCATTCTACGAGCAGTACTTC,CASSFGAFYEQYF
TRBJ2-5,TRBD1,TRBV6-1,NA,TGTGCCAGCAGTGAATATGATGGGACAGGTTGGGAAGAGACCCAGTACTTC,CASSEYDGTGWEETQYF
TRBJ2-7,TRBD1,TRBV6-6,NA,TGTGCCAGCAGTCGGGACAGCTACGAGCAGTACTTC,CASSRDSYEQYF
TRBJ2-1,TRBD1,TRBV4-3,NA,TGCGCCAGCAGCCAAAAGTGGACAGGGAACTCCTACAATGAGCAGTTCTTC,CASSQKWTGNSYNEQFF
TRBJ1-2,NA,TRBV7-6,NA,TGTGCCAGCAGCTTAGGCTGGGGGAACTATGGCTACACCTTC,CASSLGWGNYGYTF
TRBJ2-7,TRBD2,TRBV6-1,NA,TGTGCCAGCAGTTCCGGGACTAGTTTTTACGAGCAGTACTTC,CASSSGTSFYEQYF
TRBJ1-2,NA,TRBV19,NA,TGTGCCAGTAGCTTCGGGGCAATGAGCTATGGCTACACCTTC,CASSFGAMSYGYTF
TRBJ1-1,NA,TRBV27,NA,TGTGCCAGCAGTTTCCGTCCGGGGGGGGAGGTGGTGGAAGCTTTCTTT,CASSFRPGGEVVEAFF
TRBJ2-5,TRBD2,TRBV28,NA,TGTGCCAGCAGTTTATCTAGCGGGAGTGTCGGGACCCAGTACTTC,CASSLSSGSVGTQYF
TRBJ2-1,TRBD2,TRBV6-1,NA,TGTGCCAGCAGTGAAAGGGTGGGGGGACTAGCGGGAGGGCCTAACTACAATGAGCAGTTCTTC,CASSERVGGLAGGPNYNEQFF
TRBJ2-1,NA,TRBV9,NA,TGTGCCAGCAGCGTAGTACCGTCCGGATGGGAGGGGGACAATGAGCAGTTCTTC,CASSVVPSGWEGDNEQFF
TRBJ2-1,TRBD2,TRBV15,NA,TGTGCCACCAGCAGAGGGAGCGGGAGGGCCATATCCTACAATGAGCAGTTCTTC,CATSRGSGRAISYNEQFF